This TCR beta chain was found in a study of T cell responses to AZD1222 COVID-19 vaccine. Study conclusions and caveats: White British ancestry dominated among donors, who included more females, and clonal diversity was possibly underestimated. Sampling that yielded the repertoires occurred only after the peak T cell response. Among vaccine-associated CD4 TCRs, coverage spanned spike, with dominance at 160-218 and 743-854. A rise in Spike-specific TCR breadth and depth followed two AZD1222 doses.

CDR3 length: 14 residues. Trimming removed 5 bases from V and 5 bases from J; junction bases left unmatched: 7. Germline values: CDR1 MNHEY, CDR2 SVGAGI. As for this clone: What it recognizes is unknown.

Assay: immunoSEQ multiplex PCR; the TCRdb copy retains only in-frame clones and omits some. The data show about 91,000 clones, 80% to 95% seen once. The chain joins TRBV6-5 to TRBJ1-1, with 8 bases aligning to TRBD1. This receptor was taken from an adult who received the AZD1222 COVID-19 vaccine. The sequencing here drew on peripheral blood, taken 28 days after the second AZD1222 dose. The CDR3 is CASSPYTGGTEAFF. CDR3 bases: TGTGCCAGCAGTCCTTATACAGGGGGGACTGAAGCTTTCTTT.